This TCR beta chain was observed in a study of graft-versus-host responses after intestinal transplantation. Study overall: Anti-thymocyte globulin induction, then tacrolimus and steroids for about three years, went to all recipients. General study results and limits: Early post-transplant declines in HvG were associated with peak levels of circulating GvH clones.

In the case of this clone: The antigen remains unidentified.

The repertoire was sequenced with immunoSEQ multiplex PCR; TCRdb's copy has only in-frame clones and lacks some. The sample holds 37,000 or so clones, roughly 89% seen once. This CDR3 is built from 15 residues. The V and J ends lost 0 bases and 1 base respectively, with 7 bases between them. The germline gives CDR1 MGHRA, CDR2 YSYEKL. Sequenced here: PBMCs, sampled around 330 days after intestinal transplant. The source of this sequence is a human patient who received an intestinal transplant, so some T cells may come from the graft donor. This rearrangement joins TRBV4-1 to TRBJ1-3; weak D call: TRBD1 (6 bases). CDR3 bases: TGCGCCAGCAGCCAAGACAGGGGTTCTGGAAACACCATATATTTT. Residues: CASSQDRGSGNTIYF.